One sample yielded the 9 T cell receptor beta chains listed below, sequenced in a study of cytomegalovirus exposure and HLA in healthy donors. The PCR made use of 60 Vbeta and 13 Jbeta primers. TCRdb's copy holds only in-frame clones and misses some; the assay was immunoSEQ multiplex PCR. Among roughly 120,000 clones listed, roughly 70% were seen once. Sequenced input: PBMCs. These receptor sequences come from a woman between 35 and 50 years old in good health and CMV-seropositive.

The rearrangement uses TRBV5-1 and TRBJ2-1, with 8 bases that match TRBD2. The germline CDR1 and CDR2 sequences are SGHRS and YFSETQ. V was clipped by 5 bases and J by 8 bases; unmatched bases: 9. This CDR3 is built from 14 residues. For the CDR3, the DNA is TGCGCCAGCAGGGACGGGGGGGCCATCCATGAGCAGTTCTTC. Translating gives CASRDGGAIHEQFF.

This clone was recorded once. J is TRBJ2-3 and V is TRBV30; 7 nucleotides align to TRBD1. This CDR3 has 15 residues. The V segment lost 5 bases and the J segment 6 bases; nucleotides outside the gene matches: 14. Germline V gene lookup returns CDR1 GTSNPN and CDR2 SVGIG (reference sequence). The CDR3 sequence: CAWAGTASRGDTQYF. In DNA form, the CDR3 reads TGTGCCTGGGCCGGGACAGCGTCCAGGGGGGATACGCAGTATTTT.

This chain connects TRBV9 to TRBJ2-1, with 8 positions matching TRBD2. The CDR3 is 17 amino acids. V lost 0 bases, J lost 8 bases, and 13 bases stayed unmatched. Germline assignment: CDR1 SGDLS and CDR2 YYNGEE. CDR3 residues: CASSVVGGTRAVYEQFF. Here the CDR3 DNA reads TGTGCCAGCAGCGTAGTCGGGGGGACTAGAGCAGTCTATGAGCAGTTCTTC.

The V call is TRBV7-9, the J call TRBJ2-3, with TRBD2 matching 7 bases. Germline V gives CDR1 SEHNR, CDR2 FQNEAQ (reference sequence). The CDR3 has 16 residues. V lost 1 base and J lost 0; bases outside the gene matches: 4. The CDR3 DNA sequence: TGTGCCAGCAGCTTAGGTCTAGCGGATAGCACAGATACGCAGTATTTT. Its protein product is CASSLGLADSTDTQYF.

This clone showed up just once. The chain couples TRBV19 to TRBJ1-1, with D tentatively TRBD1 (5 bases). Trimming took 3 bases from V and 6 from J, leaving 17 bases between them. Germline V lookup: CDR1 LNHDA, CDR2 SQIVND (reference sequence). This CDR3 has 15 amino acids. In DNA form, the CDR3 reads TGTGCCAGTAGTATTGTGGCCTTAGGGGATCCTGAAGCTTTCTTT. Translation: CASSIVALGDPEAFF.

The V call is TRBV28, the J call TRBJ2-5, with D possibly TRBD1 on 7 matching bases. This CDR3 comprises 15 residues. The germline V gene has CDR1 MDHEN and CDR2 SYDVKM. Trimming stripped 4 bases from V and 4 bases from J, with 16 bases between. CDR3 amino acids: CASSSPGGGVETQYF. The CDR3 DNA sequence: TGTGCCAGCAGTTCCCCAGGGGGAGGTGTAGAGACCCAGTACTTC.

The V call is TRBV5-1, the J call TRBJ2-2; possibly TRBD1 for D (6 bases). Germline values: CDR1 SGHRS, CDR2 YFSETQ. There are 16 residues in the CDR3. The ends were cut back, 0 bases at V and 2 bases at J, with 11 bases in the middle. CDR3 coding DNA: TGCGCCAGCAGCTTGGCAAGGGGGAGAAACACCGGGGAGCTGTTTTTT. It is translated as CASSLARGRNTGELFF.

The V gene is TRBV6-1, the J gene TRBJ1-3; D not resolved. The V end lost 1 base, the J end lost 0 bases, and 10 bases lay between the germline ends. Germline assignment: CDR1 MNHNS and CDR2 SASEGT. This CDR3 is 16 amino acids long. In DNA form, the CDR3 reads TGTGCCAGCAGTGAAGATGGCAGAATCTCTGGAAACACCATATATTTT. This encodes CASSEDGRISGNTIYF.

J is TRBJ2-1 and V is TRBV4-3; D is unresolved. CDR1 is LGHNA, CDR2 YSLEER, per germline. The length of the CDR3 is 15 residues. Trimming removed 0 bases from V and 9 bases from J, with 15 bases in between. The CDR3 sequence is CASSQDGSVSTEQFF. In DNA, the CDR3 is TGCGCCAGCAGCCAAGATGGCAGCGTTTCGACTGAGCAGTTCTTC.